This is a list of T cell receptor beta chains from one sample in a study of T cell clonotyping in hematopoietic cell transplantation. The repertoire was sequenced with immunoSEQ multiplex PCR; TCRdb's copy has only in-frame clones and lacks some. The table shows over 8,000 clones, with roughly 79% occurring only once. The sample here was peripheral blood mononuclear cells, taken 180 days after allogeneic stem cell transplant. Receptors originate from a female patient aged 45 to 65 who had an allogeneic stem cell transplant from a related donor, so the T cells may come from the graft donor. Some clones in this sample may be carry-over from other donors' samples. CDR3s leave out the opening cysteine and the closing phenylalanine or tryptophan.

V gene | CDR3 protein
TRBV2 | ASTPQTANTEAF
TRBV7-2 | ASSLGPLRAGAEAF
TRBV7-9 | ASSPRQGGHGTDTQY
TRBV9 | ASSVVGATLSTDTQY
TRBV25-1 | ASSEYASGDTQY
TRBV2 | ASTLEHTGELF
TRBV5-1 | ASSLTGTMSYEQY
TRBV11-2 | ASSLQGQSTDTQY
TRBV7-9 | ASSMTSTGELF
TRBV7-9 | ASSFPGRELF
TRBV7-2 | ASSLKDQHPYEQY
TRBV4-3 | ASSQNLRVNYGYT
TRBV6-6 | ASSSYRGLGANVLT
TRBV5-1 | ASTEGTALVEQY
TRBV4-3 | ASSQDNFETQY
TRBV6-6 | ASSSGGGGYT
TRBV15 | ATSRPGATNEKLF
TRBV2 | ASSGLAKNTGELF
TRBV18 | ASSLRQDYGYT
TRBV7-2 | ASSLAGQGAQLPSYEQY
TRBV5-1 | ASSLRQVSPMNTEAF
TRBV5-1 | ASSFGQSNTEAF
TRBV6-5 | ASSVTGGRNTEAF